The T cell receptor beta chain under discussion was sequenced for a study of beta chain features in type 1 diabetes (dated by TCRdb to 2016 to 2019). Looking at the study overall: Mean age, gender distribution, total cell number and subset yield did not differ between patients and healthy donors. Whereas all 30 or so donors provided naive and central memory subsets, regulatory and stem cell-like memory subsets were isolated from just 8 patients and roughly eight healthy donors. In the study, TCRB repertoires of sorted circulating CD4+ T cell subsets from recently diagnosed type 1 diabetes patients were compared with those of matched healthy donors. Across all samples, some 110,000,000 sorted cells were examined, and cell number per subset correlated strongly with RNA yield.

Each donor gave one peripheral blood draw, about 110 mL on average, collected into heparinised tubes. A BD FACSAria II was used to sort naive, central memory, regulatory and stem cell-like memory CD4+ T cells with a panel that included CD45RO, CCR7, CD25, CD127, CD95 and CD27. Purity was above 98% for every sorted population. PBMCs were isolated immediately by Lymphoprep density gradient centrifugation and stained directly without culture. So that batch effects would be minimized, each experiment stained and sorted samples in pairs, pairing one healthy donor with one patient. Regarding this clone: Its target antigen remains unknown. It has no much larger one-base neighbor in the sample; base qualities were not kept. Other DNA sequences of this sample code for an identical CDR3.

Study-wide conclusions, independent of this receptor: Because cDNA was sequenced instead of genomic DNA, activated cells with high expression could be over-represented, although the groups did not differ in activation or CD3 levels. At VDJ recombination sites, patients with type 1 diabetes made fewer insertions and deleted more nucleotides, a pattern implying thymic rearrangement abnormalities. In all four CD4+ subsets, TCRB CDR3 length was moderately but significantly shorter in type 1 diabetes patients. The naive, central memory and regulatory TCRB repertoires appeared to resemble one another more closely among patients than among healthy donors. Shorter templates might be favored by PCR, yet because patient and control samples were amplified and corrected together, any such skew would affect both groups equally. Because small numbers of individuals were included in the HLA sub-analyses, any influence of HLA type on TCRB rearrangement was left unresolved.

The germline V gene yields SGHRS for CDR1 and YFSETQ for CDR2. V is cut by 0 bases and J by 4 bases, and the space between the germline ends is 8 bases. The CDR3 runs 14 amino acids, cysteine and phenylalanine included. The DNA shown is the 42-base CDR3, in frame from base 1. The High Capacity cDNA Reverse Transcription Kit was used to reverse transcribe all of the isolated RNA, meaning that expressed TCRB transcripts were what got sequenced. Deep immunoSEQ sequencing was applied to naive, central memory and regulatory T cell samples, giving an average of around 3.8 million total reads per sample. Sorted cells were lysed in RLT buffer and RNA was extracted with DNase-treated RNeasy Micro or Mini kits, depending on cell number. Each cell subset was processed on its own to prevent cross-contamination, while patient and healthy donor samples were processed together. Using the immunoSEQ multiplex PCR, TCRB sequences were amplified from cDNA into 87-bp fragments spanning the CDR3 region. Amplicons were sequenced on the Illumina HiSeq platform. On the study's bioinformatics: PCR bias was computationally corrected using synthetic template baselines, reads within Hamming distance 2 were collapsed, and singletons that could not be merged were discarded. Reads were aligned against IMGT to assign V, D and J genes, CDR3 length and insertions or deletions at six rearrangement sites. Within each subset, clonotype counts were normalized to sorted cell number, and only after that were true diversity and Gini coefficients computed with the tcR R package. The overlap coefficient, calculated on TCRB nucleotide sequences, was used to quantify repertoire sharing. Out-of-frame TCRB sequences from naive cells were analyzed to stand in for the pre-selection repertoire. Drawn from immuneACCESS, this table holds only the in-frame rearrangements with V and J called that TCRdb kept. Clones are partly lost; checked studies trace under half to an unresolved V gene and leave the rest unexplained. That table is the source of V, J and clone size, and D and trimming were worked out from the DNA. Present in this sample are nearly 700,000 clones, 13% of which were seen just once. The ten largest account for about 0.02% of the sample.

The sequence joins TRBV5-1 to TRBJ2-1; the D gene cannot be resolved reliably. The TCR comes from a man aged 18 to 30 with type 1 diabetes. The sample comprised naive CD4+ T cells from blood. The cell subset or site label corresponds to: true naive CD4+ T cells. The CDR3: CASSLDSPYNEQFF. At the DNA level, the sequence is TGCGCCAGCAGCTTGGACAGCCCATACAATGAGCAGTTCTTC.